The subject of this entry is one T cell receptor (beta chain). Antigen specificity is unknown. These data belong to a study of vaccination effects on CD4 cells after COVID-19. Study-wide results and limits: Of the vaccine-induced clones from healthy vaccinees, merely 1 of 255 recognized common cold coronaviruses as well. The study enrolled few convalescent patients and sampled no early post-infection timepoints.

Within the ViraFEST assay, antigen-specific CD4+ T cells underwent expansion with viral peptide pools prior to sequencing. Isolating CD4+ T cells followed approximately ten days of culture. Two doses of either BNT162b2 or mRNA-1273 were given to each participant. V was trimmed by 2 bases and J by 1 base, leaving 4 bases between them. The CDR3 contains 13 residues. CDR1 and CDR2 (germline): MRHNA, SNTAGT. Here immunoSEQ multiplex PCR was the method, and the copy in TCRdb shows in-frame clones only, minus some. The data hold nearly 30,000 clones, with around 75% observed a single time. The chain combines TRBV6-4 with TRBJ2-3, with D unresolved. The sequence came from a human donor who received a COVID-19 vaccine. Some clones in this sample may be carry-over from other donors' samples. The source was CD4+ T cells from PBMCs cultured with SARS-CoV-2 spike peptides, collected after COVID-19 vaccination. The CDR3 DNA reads TGTGCCAGCAGTGACGGGGGCACAGATACGCAGTATTTT. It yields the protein CASSDGGTDTQYF.